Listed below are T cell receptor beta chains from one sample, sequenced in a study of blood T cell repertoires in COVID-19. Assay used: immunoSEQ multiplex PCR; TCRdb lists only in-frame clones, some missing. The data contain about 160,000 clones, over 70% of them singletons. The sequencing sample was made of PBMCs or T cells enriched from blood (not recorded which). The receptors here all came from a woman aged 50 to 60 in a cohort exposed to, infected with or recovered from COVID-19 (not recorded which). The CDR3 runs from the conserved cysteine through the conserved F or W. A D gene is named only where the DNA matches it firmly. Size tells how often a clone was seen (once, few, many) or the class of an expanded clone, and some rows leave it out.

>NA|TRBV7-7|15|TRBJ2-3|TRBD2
TGTGCTAGCAGCTTACTAGCGGGGGGGACAGATACGCAGTATTTT
CASSLLAGGTDTQYF
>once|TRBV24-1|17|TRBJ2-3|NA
TGTGCCACCAGTAAGGGTGGGGGGAGAGGACATGCAGATACGCAGTATTTT
CATSKGGGRGHADTQYF
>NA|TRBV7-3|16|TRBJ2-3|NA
TGTGCCAGCAGTCCCCTGGCACTAGCTGGGACAGATACGCAGTATTTT
CASSPLALAGTDTQYF
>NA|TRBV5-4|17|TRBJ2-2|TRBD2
TGTGCCAGCAGCCGTTTAGCGGGGGGTAGGAACACCGGGGAGCTGTTTTTT
CASSRLAGGRNTGELFF
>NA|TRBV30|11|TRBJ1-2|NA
TGTGCCTGGAGTGTTGAGTATGGCTACACCTTC
CAWSVEYGYTF
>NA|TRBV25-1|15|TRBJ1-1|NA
TGTGCCAGCAGTGTATTCGGGGGGGTGAACACTGAAGCTTTCTTT
CASSVFGGVNTEAFF
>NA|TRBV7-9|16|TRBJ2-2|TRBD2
TGTGCCAGCAGCTTATCGCTAGCGGGGCACACCGGGGAGCTGTTTTTT
CASSLSLAGHTGELFF
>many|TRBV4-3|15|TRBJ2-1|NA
TGCGCCAGCAGCACCCGGAGTAGCGGCCCAAATGAGCAGTTCTTC
CASSTRSSGPNEQFF
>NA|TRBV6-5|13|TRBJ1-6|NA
TGTGCCAGCAAACACCCCTATAATTCACCCCTCCACTTT
CASKHPYNSPLHF
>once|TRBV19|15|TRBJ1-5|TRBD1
TGTGCCAGTAGCATGACAGGGCTCGGCAATCAGCCCCAGCATTTT
CASSMTGLGNQPQHF
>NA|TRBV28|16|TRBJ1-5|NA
TGTGCCAGCAGTCCAACGAGGACTCTTAGCAATCAGCCCCAGCATTTT
CASSPTRTLSNQPQHF
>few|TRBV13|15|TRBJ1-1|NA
TGTGCCAGCAGCTTAGGACGGACAGAAAACACTGAAGCTTTCTTT
CASSLGRTENTEAFF
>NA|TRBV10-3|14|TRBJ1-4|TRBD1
TGTGCCTCAACCGACAGGGCCGATAGTGAAAAACTGTTTTTT
CASTDRADSEKLFF
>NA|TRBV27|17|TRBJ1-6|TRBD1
TGTGCCAGCAGTGAGGTAGAGACTACAGGGGGCGGTTCACCCCTCCACTTT
CASSEVETTGGGSPLHF
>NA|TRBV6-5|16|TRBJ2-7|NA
TGTGCCAGCAGTTCACCAGGGGATACGAGCTCCTACGAGCAGTACTTC
CASSSPGDTSSYEQYF
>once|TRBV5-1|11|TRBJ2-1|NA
TGCGCCAGCAGAGGACTGGCGGAGCAGTTCTTC
CASRGLAEQFF
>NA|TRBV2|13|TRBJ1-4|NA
TGTGCCAGCACAGGTTCAACTAATGAAAAACTGTTTTTT
CASTGSTNEKLFF
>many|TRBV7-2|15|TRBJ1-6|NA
TGTGCCAGCAGCTTAGCGCTCGGGGAGGGGTCACCCCTCCACTTT
CASSLALGEGSPLHF
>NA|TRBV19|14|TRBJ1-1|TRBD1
TGTGCCAGTAGGGCGACAGGGAAAATAACTGAAGCTTTCTTT
CASRATGKITEAFF
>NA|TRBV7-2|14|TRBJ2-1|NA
TGTGCCAGCACCGCTTTGGCCCTGGCACGCGAGCAGTTCTTC
CASTALALAREQFF
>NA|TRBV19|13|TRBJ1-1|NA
TGTGCCAGTAGTATATACAGGAACACTGAAGCTTTCTTT
CASSIYRNTEAFF
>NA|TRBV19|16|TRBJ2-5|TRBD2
TGTGCCAGTAGTATACGGCTAGCGGGGGGACAAGAGACCCAGTACTTC
CASSIRLAGGQETQYF
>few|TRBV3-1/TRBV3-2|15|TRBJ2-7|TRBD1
TGTGCCAGCAGCCAAGATTGGGGACAGGGTGGAAAGCAGTACTTC
CASSQDWGQGGKQYF
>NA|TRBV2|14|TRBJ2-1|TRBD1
TGTGCCAGCAGTGAAGGGACAGGGGTTGCTGAGCAGTTCTTC
CASSEGTGVAEQFF
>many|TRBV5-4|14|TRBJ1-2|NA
TGTGCCAGCAGCGCCCGGGGGGGGCACTATGGCTACACCTTC
CASSARGGHYGYTF
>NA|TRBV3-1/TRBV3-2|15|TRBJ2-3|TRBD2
TGTGCCAGCAGCCAGGGACTAGCGGGAGGCTATACGCAGTATTTT
CASSQGLAGGYTQYF
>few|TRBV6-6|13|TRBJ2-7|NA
TGTGCCAGCAGTTACGCCAGGGGTTACGAGCAGTACTTC
CASSYARGYEQYF
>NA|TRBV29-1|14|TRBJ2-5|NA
TGCAGCGTCGAAACAGGGCCGCTCTGGGAGACCCAGTACTTC
CSVETGPLWETQYF
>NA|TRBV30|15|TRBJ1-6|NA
TGTGCCTGGAGCCCACGAGTAACCTATAATTCACCCCTCCACTTT
CAWSPRVTYNSPLHF
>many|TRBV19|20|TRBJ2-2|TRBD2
TGTGCCAGTACCGATATAGGTGGGCTAGCGGGAGGGATCGACACCGGGGAGCTGTTTTTT
CASTDIGGLAGGIDTGELFF
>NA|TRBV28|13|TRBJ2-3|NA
TGTGCCAGCAGCTCCGGACTACCCGATACGCAGTATTTT
CASSSGLPDTQYF
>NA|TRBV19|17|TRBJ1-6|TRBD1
TGTGCCAGTACCCCTCGGTCGGGACAGATTTTTAATTCACCCCTCCACTTT
CASTPRSGQIFNSPLHF
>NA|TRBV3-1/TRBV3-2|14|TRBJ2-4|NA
TGTGCCAACTTATCCCCCCGAGGTAGAAACATTCAGTACTTC
CANLSPRGRNIQYF
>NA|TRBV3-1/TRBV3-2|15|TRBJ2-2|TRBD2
TGTGCCAGCAGCCTTAGCGGGGTAAACACCGGGGAGCTGTTTTTT
CASSLSGVNTGELFF
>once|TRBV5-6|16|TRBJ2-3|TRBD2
TGTGCCAGCAGCGTCCTGGGACTAGCGGGGGTGGATACGCAGTATTTT
CASSVLGLAGVDTQYF
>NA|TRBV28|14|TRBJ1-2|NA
TGTGCCAGCAGTCCGCAGGTCGATGAGTATGGCTACACCTTC
CASSPQVDEYGYTF
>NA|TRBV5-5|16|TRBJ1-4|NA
TGTGCCAGCAGCTTGCAGACAGTAGGTCGGAATGAAAAACTGTTTTTT
CASSLQTVGRNEKLFF
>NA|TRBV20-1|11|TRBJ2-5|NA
TGCAGTGCTAGACCGGGAGAGACCCAGTACTTC
CSARPGETQYF
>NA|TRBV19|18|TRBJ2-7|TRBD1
TGTGCCAGTAGCCGCGGACAGGGAGCCCGAAATTTGGATTACGAGCAGTACTTC
CASSRGQGARNLDYEQYF
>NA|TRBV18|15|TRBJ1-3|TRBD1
TGTGCCAGCTCAAAGGACAGGAGCTCTGGAAACACCATATATTTT
CASSKDRSSGNTIYF
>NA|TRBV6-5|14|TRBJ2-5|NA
TGTGCCAGCAGGTTGACAGGAAACCAAGAGACCCAGTACTTC
CASRLTGNQETQYF
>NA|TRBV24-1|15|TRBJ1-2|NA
TGTGCCACCAGTGACCCCGCCTGGGCCAGCGGCGGCTACACCTTC
CATSDPAWASGGYTF
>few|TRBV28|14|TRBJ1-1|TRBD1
TGTGCCAGCAGGAGGACAGGGGCGTTCACCGAAGCTTTCTTT
CASRRTGAFTEAFF
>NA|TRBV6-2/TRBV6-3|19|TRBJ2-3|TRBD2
TGTGCCAGCAGTTACCCCCCCCAATTAGCGGGGGCCCCACTTGATACGCAGTATTTT
CASSYPPQLAGAPLDTQYF
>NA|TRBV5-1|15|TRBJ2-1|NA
TGCGCCAGCAGCTTGGTAAGCGGAACAAACAATGAGCAGTTCTTC
CASSLVSGTNNEQFF
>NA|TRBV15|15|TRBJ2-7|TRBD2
TGTGCCACCAGCACCCCAACTAGCGGGAGCTACGAGCAGTACTTC
CATSTPTSGSYEQYF
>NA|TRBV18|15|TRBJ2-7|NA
TGTGCCAGCTCATTCGGGGATACTGGGACCTACGAGCAGTACTTC
CASSFGDTGTYEQYF
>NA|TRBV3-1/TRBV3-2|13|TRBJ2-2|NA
TGTGCCAGCAGCCAAGTAGGGGCCGGGGAGCTGTTTTTT
CASSQVGAGELFF
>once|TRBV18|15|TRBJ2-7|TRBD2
TGTGCCAGCTCACCACCGAGCGGGGGGTCCTACGAGCAGTACTTC
CASSPPSGGSYEQYF